Below are 30 T cell receptor beta chains sequenced from a single sample in a study of T cell responses to AZD1222 COVID-19 vaccine. Some clones are missing from TCRdb's copy, which holds only in-frame ones; the method was immunoSEQ multiplex PCR. Of some 120,000 clones listed, 85% to 90% are singletons. Material: peripheral blood, obtained on day 0 of AZD1222 vaccination. The source of these receptors is an adult in good health.

The rearrangement links TRBV7-9 to TRBJ2-3, with 7 bases that match TRBD2. CDR1 and CDR2 (germline): SEHNR, FQNEAQ (reference sequence). With V trimmed by 1 base and J by 4 bases, 5 bases remained unmatched. This CDR3 has 15 amino acids. This chain's CDR3 is CASSLVAGAADTQYF. CDR3 coding DNA: TGTGCCAGCAGCTTAGTGGCGGGAGCGGCAGATACGCAGTATTTT. Drawing the rest from reference TRBV7-9 and TRBJ2-3, the complete variable domain is DTGVSQNPRHKITKRGQNVTFRCDPISEHNRLYWYRQTLGQGPEFLTYFQNEAQLEKSRLLSDRFSAERPKGSFSTLEIQRTEQGDSAMYLCASSLVAGAADTQYFGPGTRLTVL.

This clone was seen a few times. The CDR3 is CSASEGVRTEAFF. CDR3 sequence (DNA): TGCAGTGCTAGTGAGGGGGTAAGGACTGAAGCTTTCTTT. The chain carries TRBV20-1 and TRBJ1-1; D might be TRBD1 (6 bases). Germline V gives CDR1 DFQATT, CDR2 SNEGSKA (reference sequence). The CDR3 covers 13 residues. Trimming left V 3 bases short and J 5 bases short, with 13 bases between.

The J gene is TRBJ1-2, the V gene TRBV3-1 (or the pseudogene TRBV3-2), with unresolved D. The ends were cut back, 1 base at V and 13 bases at J, with 10 bases in the middle. The CDR3 runs 11 residues. Germline CDR1 is LGHDT and CDR2 is YNNKEL (reference sequence). CDR3 sequence reads: CASSQGSECTF. The CDR3 nucleotides are TGTGCCAGCAGCCAAGGGTCGGAGTGCACCTTC.

The gene calls are TRBV24-1 and TRBJ1-4; unclear D gene. Germline CDR1 and CDR2: KGHDR and SFDVKD. The V and J ends lost 2 bases and 8 bases respectively, with 11 bases between them. The CDR3 runs 14 residues. The CDR3 is CATSDSAPREKLFF. The CDR3 DNA is TGTGCCACCAGTGATTCAGCCCCCCGGGAAAAACTGTTTTTT.

The chain is built from TRBV7-8 and TRBJ2-3, with D possibly TRBD2 on 6 matching bases. Per germline, CDR1 SGHVS and CDR2 FQNEAQ. The CDR3 covers 14 residues. V was trimmed by 5 bases and J by 6 bases, leaving 15 bases between them. In DNA, the CDR3 is TGTGCCAGCAGCCTAGGGGCGGGAATGGATACGCAGTATTTT. Its translation: CASSLGAGMDTQYF.

This chain joins TRBV30 and TRBJ1-2, with a tentative D call TRBD1 (6 bases). CDR3 size: 15 residues. V was pared by 0 bases and J by 2 bases, with 13 bases between. The germline V gene encodes CDR1 GTSNPN and CDR2 SVGIG (reference sequence). CDR3 in amino acids: CAWSVDRTANYGYTF. The CDR3 DNA sequence: TGTGCCTGGAGTGTCGACAGGACAGCCAACTATGGCTACACCTTC.

V gene TRBV19 combines with J gene TRBJ1-4; no clear D. Germline V CDR1 and CDR2: LNHDA, SQIVND (reference sequence). CDR3 length: 13 residues. V was cut by 7 bases and J by 7 bases, with 13 bases left in between. The CDR3 loop reads CASTQRTREKLFF. For the CDR3, the DNA is TGTGCCAGTACTCAAAGGACCCGTGAAAAACTGTTTTTT.

This clone was counted a single time. This chain joins TRBV9 and TRBJ1-3, with 8 positions matching TRBD1. J was trimmed by 4 bases and V by 3 bases; bases with no gene match: 3. The CDR3 is made up of 14 amino acids. Germline V gene data show CDR1 as SGDLS and CDR2 as YYNGEE. The CDR3 DNA reads as TGTGCCAGCAGCGCCCGGGACAGGGGAAACACCATATATTTT. Its translation: CASSARDRGNTIYF. The variable domain in full, with the rest retrieved from reference TRBV9 and TRBJ1-3, is DSGVTQTPKHLITATGQRVTLRCSPRSGDLSVYWYQQSLDQGLQFLIQYYNGEERAKGNILERFSAQQFPDLHSELNLSSLELGDSALYFCASSARDRGNTIYFGEGSWLTVV.

The chain has TRBV20-1 and TRBJ2-2, with TRBD2 identical over 9 bases. CDR3 length: 15 amino acids. With 3 bases clipped from V and 5 bases from J, the junction kept 7 bases outside the gene matches. Germline V gene data show CDR1 as DFQATT and CDR2 as SNEGSKA (reference sequence). The CDR3 is CSASRLAGSTGELFF. The DNA for the CDR3 is TGCAGTGCTAGTCGGCTAGCGGGAAGTACCGGGGAGCTGTTTTTT.

This chain joins TRBV5-6 and TRBJ2-1; no clear D. This CDR3 region has 18 residues. V was pared by 3 bases and J by 2 bases, with 21 bases between. CDR1 and CDR2 (germline): SGHDT, YYEEEE. The CDR3 loop is CASSSPWGKENPYNEQFF. CDR3 nucleotide sequence: TGTGCCAGCAGCTCCCCATGGGGAAAGGAGAACCCCTACAATGAGCAGTTCTTC.

The DNA for the CDR3 is TGTGCCACCAGCAGGTGGGGACAGGGTCAAGAGACCCAGTACTTC. It yields the protein CATSRWGQGQETQYF. The chain links TRBV15 to TRBJ2-5, with TRBD1 matching over 9 bases. V lost 3 bases and J lost 2; bases outside the gene matches: 4. This CDR3 comprises 15 residues. CDR1 LNHNV and CDR2 YYDKDF come from the germline V gene (reference sequence).

Concerning this clone itself: One end of the junction does not line up with germline, which may come from a read error. The V and J genes are TRBV3-1 (or the pseudogene TRBV3-2) and TRBJ1-1; weak D call: TRBD1 (5 bases). Germline-derived CDR1 and CDR2 are LGHDT and YNNKEL (reference sequence). The CDR3 is made up of 12 amino acids. The CDR3 region is CASSQEGRGAFF. The CDR3 coding sequence is TGTGCCAGCAGTCAAGAGGGGAGAGGGGCTTTCTTT.

The chain carries TRBV11-2 and TRBJ2-2; 8 positions agree with TRBD1. V was pared by 1 base and J by 5 bases, with 12 bases of the junction left unmatched. The CDR3 has 18 residues. Germline lookup yields CDR1 SGHAT and CDR2 FQNNGV. CDR3 sequence (DNA): TGTGCCAGCAGCTTAGGCCGGTCCTCAGGGGGCTGGACCGGGGAGCTGTTTTTT. Encoded protein: CASSLGRSSGGWTGELFF.

This chain uses TRBV29-1 with TRBJ2-1, with D possibly called TRBD1 or TRBD2 (5 bases each). Germline V gene sequence: CDR1 SQVTM, CDR2 ANQGSEA. This CDR3 has 12 amino acids. The ends were cut back, 4 bases at V and 10 bases at J, with 14 bases in the middle. The CDR3 sequence: CSVGQGKREQFF. The CDR3 nucleotides read TGCAGCGTTGGGCAGGGCAAGCGGGAGCAGTTCTTC.

Only one count was recorded for this clone. The gene calls are TRBV2 and TRBJ2-7; D possibly corresponds to TRBD2 (6 bases). Germline CDR1 reads SNHLY; CDR2 reads FYNNEI. The V end was cut by 3 bases, the J end by 2 bases, with 20 bases between. The CDR3 spans 17 residues. CDR3 DNA sequence: TGTGCCAGCAGTGACGCCTACGGAGGGGTCGCCGCCTACGAGCAGTACTTC. This encodes CASSDAYGGVAAYEQYF.

The rearrangement links TRBV7-3 to TRBJ2-7; possible D gene TRBD2, 5 bases. The germline CDR1 and CDR2 sequences are SGHTA and FQGTGA. Trimming left V 3 bases short and J 2 bases short, with 14 bases between. The CDR3 is made up of 15 amino acids. This chain's CDR3 is CASSLDGSGAYEQYF. Written as DNA, the CDR3 is TGTGCCAGCAGCTTGGATGGCAGCGGCGCCTACGAGCAGTACTTC.

The chain links TRBV19 to TRBJ2-7, with D uncertain. The germline V and J ends were trimmed by 3 bases and 3 bases, with 9 bases remaining between them. The CDR3 runs 13 residues. The germline gives CDR1 LNHDA, CDR2 SQIVND (reference sequence). The CDR3 region is CASSMSVSYEQYF. For the CDR3, the DNA is TGTGCCAGTAGTATGTCTGTGAGCTACGAGCAGTACTTC.

This clone showed up just once. This rearrangement joins TRBV6-6 to TRBJ1-4; D perhaps matches TRBD1 (5 bases). The V end lost 8 bases, the J end lost 8 bases, and 9 bases lay between the germline ends. The CDR3 length is 11 residues. Germline values: CDR1 MNHNY, CDR2 SVGAGI (reference sequence). The CDR3 bases are TGTGCCAGCGGGGACTACGAAAAACTGTTTTTT. Translation gives CASGDYEKLFF.

V is TRBV19 and J is TRBJ2-7, with TRBD1 matching 7 bases. The CDR3 runs to 12 residues. In germline, CDR1 is LNHDA, CDR2 SQIVND (reference sequence). Germline trimming cut 9 bases from V and 3 bases from J; bases unmatched to any gene: 5. Written as DNA, the CDR3 is TGTGCCAGCGGGACAGTTGGCTACGAGCAGTACTTC. Amino acid sequence: CASGTVGYEQYF.

The chain couples TRBV30 to TRBJ2-7; 12 bases map to TRBD1. Trimming removed 4 bases from V and 6 bases from J; junction bases left unmatched: 10. Germline V lookup: CDR1 GTSNPN, CDR2 SVGIG (reference sequence). The CDR3 totals 15 residues. Written as DNA, the CDR3 is TGTGCCTGGATCAACAAGGGGACAGGGGGCACCGAGCAGTACTTC. Protein sequence: CAWINKGTGGTEQYF.

The V and J genes are TRBV19 and TRBJ1-1; maybe TRBD1 (5 bases). Germline assignment: CDR1 LNHDA and CDR2 SQIVND (reference sequence). V lost 3 bases, J lost 5 bases, and 13 bases lay in between. The CDR3 extends over 14 amino acids. The CDR3 coding sequence is TGTGCCAGTAGTATGGCTCAGGGAGAAACTGAAGCTTTCTTT. Encoded protein: CASSMAQGETEAFF.

V gene TRBV9 combines with J gene TRBJ2-3; 10 bases line up with TRBD2. V lost 1 base and J lost 4; bases outside the gene matches: 3. The CDR3 runs to 15 residues. The germline V gene has CDR1 SGDLS and CDR2 YYNGEE. The CDR3 sequence is CASSVIAGGSDTQYF. The CDR3 bases are TGTGCCAGCAGCGTAATAGCGGGAGGTTCAGATACGCAGTATTTT.

The J gene is TRBJ2-3, the V gene TRBV14; the D gene is possibly TRBD1 (6 bases). Trimming removed 4 bases from V and 4 bases from J, with 18 bases in between. Looked up from germline, CDR1 is SGHDN and CDR2 is FVKESK. This CDR3 contains 16 residues. This CDR3 reads CASSLFRTPGADTQYF. CDR3 nucleotides: TGTGCCAGCAGCCTCTTTAGGACCCCAGGGGCAGATACGCAGTATTTT.

The V call is TRBV18, the J call TRBJ2-1; D could derive from TRBD1 or TRBD2 (6 bases each). V shed 3 bases and J shed 8 bases, with 23 bases lying between them. Looked up from germline, CDR1 is KGHSH and CDR2 is LQKENI. CDR3 length: 17 residues. The CDR3 sequence: CASSPLEADLRGDEQFF. DNA of the CDR3: TGTGCCAGCTCACCGCTAGAAGCGGACCTAAGGGGGGATGAGCAGTTCTTC. The whole variable domain, remainder taken from reference TRBV18 and TRBJ2-1, is NAGVMQNPRHLVRRRGQEARLRCSPMKGHSHVYWYRQLPEEGLKFMVYLQKENIIDESGMPKERFSAEFPKEGPSILRIQQVVRGDSAAYFCASSPLEADLRGDEQFFGPGTRLTVL.

The DNA for the CDR3 is TGCGCCAGCAGCTTTGGGACAACCGAGACCCAGTACTTC. Amino acid sequence: CASSFGTTETQYF. The chain employs TRBV5-1 and TRBJ2-5, with D possibly TRBD1 on 6 matching bases. V was trimmed by 2 bases and J by 5 bases, leaving 10 bases between them. This CDR3 is built from 13 residues. Germline loops: CDR1 SGHRS, CDR2 YFSETQ.

The chain joins TRBV12-5 to TRBJ2-7; D uncertain. Germline V gene sequence: CDR1 LGHNT, CDR2 FRNRAP. V was cut by 4 bases and J by 2 bases, with 6 bases left in between. The CDR3 has 12 amino acids. Here the CDR3 reads CASGSTAYEQYF. CDR3 DNA sequence: TGTGCTAGTGGTTCGACTGCCTACGAGCAGTACTTC.

The rearrangement links TRBV19 to TRBJ1-1; TRBD1 is a possible D gene (6 bases). The germline V and J ends were trimmed by 7 bases and 1 base, with 13 bases remaining between them. CDR1 and CDR2 from the germline V gene are LNHDA and SQIVND (reference sequence). The CDR3 length is 14 residues. In nucleotides, the CDR3 is TGTGCCAGTACCTCCCAAGGGGGGAACACTGAAGCTTTCTTT. Translation: CASTSQGGNTEAFF.

The rearrangement links TRBV18 to TRBJ2-3, with TRBD1 identical over 10 bases. Germline CDR1 is KGHSH and CDR2 is LQKENI. The CDR3 has 16 amino acids. V shed 0 bases and J 6 bases; nucleotides not matched to a gene: 6. The CDR3 is CASSPPGQGYLDTQYF. The CDR3 DNA sequence: TGTGCCAGCTCACCACCGGGACAGGGGTATCTGGATACGCAGTATTTT.

In its sample, this clone was seen a few times. The V call is TRBV30, the J call TRBJ1-1; possibly TRBD1 for D (5 bases). Germline-derived CDR1 and CDR2 are GTSNPN and SVGIG (reference sequence). This CDR3 is 13 amino acids long. Deletions cut 4 bases from V and 4 bases from J, with 13 bases between. The chain's CDR3 is CAWTPGAGTEAFF. In DNA form, the CDR3 reads TGTGCCTGGACCCCTGGGGCGGGCACTGAAGCTTTCTTT. Variable domain in full (rest from reference TRBV30 and TRBJ1-1): SQTIHQWPATLVQPVGSPLSLECTVEGTSNPNLYWYRQAAGRGLQLLFYSVGIGQISSEVPQNLSASRPQDRQFILSSKKLLLSDSGFYLCAWTPGAGTEAFFGQGTRLTVV.

This clone was found once. This chain connects TRBV5-1 to TRBJ1-1, with D perhaps TRBD1 (5 bases). Germline V gene lookup returns CDR1 SGHRS and CDR2 YFSETQ. This CDR3 has 13 amino acids. The V and J ends lost 7 bases and 1 base respectively, with 11 bases between them. CDR3 residues: CASYIGENTEAFF. The CDR3, as DNA: TGCGCCAGCTATATAGGGGAGAACACTGAAGCTTTCTTT.